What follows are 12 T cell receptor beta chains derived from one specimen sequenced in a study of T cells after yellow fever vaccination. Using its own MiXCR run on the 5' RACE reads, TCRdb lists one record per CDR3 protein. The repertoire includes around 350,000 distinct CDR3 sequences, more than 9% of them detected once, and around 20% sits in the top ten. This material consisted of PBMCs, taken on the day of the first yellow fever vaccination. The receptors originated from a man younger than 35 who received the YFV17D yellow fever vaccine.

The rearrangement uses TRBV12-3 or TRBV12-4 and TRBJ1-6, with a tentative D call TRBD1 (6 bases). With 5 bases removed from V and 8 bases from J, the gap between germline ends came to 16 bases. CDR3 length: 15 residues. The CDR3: CASSLRPQGYSPLHF. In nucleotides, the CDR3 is TGTGCCAGCAGTCTCCGCCCACAGGGCTATTCACCCCTCCACTTT.

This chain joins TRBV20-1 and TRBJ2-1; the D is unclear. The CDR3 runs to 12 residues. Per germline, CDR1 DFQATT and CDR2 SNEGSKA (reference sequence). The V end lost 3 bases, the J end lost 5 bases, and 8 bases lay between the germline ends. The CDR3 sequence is CSASGRNNEQFF. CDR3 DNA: TGCAGTGCTAGCGGCCGGAACAATGAGCAGTTCTTC.

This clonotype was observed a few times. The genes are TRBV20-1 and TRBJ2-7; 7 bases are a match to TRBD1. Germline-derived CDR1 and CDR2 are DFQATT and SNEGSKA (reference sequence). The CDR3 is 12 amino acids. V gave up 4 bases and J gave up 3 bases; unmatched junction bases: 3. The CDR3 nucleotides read TGCAGTGCTAAAGGGGACAGCTACGAGCAGTACTTC. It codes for CSAKGDSYEQYF.

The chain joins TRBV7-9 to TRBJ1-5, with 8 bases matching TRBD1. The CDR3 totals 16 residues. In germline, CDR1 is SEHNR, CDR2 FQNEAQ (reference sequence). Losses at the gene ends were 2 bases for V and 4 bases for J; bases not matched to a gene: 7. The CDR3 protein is CASSLSVTGENQPQHF. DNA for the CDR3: TGTGCCAGCAGCTTAAGCGTGACAGGGGAAAATCAGCCCCAGCATTTT. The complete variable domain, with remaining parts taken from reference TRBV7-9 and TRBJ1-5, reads DTGVSQNPRHKITKRGQNVTFRCDPISEHNRLYWYRQTLGQGPEFLTYFQNEAQLEKSRLLSDRFSAERPKGSFSTLEIQRTEQGDSAMYLCASSLSVTGENQPQHFGDGTRLSIL.

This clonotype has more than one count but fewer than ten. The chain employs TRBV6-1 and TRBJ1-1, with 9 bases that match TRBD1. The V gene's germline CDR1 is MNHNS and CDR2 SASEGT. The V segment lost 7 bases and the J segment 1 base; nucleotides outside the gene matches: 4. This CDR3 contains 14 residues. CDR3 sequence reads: CASNLDRGNTEAFF. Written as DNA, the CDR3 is TGTGCCAGCAACCTGGACAGGGGGAACACTGAAGCTTTCTTT.

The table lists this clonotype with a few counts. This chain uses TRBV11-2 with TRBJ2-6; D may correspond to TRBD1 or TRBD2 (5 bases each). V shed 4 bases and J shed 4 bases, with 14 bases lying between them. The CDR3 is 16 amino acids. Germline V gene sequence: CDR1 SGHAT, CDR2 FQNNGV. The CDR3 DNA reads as TGTGCCAGCAGCTATTATCGGGGCCCGGGGGCCAACGTCCTGACTTTC. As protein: CASSYYRGPGANVLTF.

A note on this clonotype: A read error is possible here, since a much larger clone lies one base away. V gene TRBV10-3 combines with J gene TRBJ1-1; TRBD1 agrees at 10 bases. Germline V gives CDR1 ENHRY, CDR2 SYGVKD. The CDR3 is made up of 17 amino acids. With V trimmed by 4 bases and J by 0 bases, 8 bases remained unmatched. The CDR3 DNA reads TGTGCCATCAGTGGGGGACAGGGGAAGGGGATGAACACTGAAGCTTTCTTT. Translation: CAISGGQGKGMNTEAFF.

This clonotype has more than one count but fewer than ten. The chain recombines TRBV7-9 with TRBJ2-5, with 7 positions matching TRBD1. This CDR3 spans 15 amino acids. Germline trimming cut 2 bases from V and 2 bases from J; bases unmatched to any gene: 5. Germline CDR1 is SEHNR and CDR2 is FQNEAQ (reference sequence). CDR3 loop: CASSLIGQDQETQYF. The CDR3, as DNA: TGTGCCAGCAGCTTAATTGGACAGGATCAAGAGACCCAGTACTTC.

The CDR3 region is CASSQPGQSYEQYF. The CDR3 DNA reads as TGTGCCAGCAGCCAACCAGGGCAATCCTACGAGCAGTACTTC. The gene calls are TRBV5-4 and TRBJ2-7; D perhaps matches TRBD1 (5 bases). The CDR3 loop spans 14 amino acids. Germline CDR1 and CDR2: SGHNT and YYREEE (reference sequence). V lost 4 bases, J lost 1 base, and 12 bases lay in between.

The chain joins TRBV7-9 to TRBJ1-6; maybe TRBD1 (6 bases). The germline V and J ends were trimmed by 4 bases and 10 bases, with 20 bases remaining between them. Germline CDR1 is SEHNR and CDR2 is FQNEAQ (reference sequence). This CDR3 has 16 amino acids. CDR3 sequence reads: CASSYLQSGARSPLHF. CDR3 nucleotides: TGTGCCAGCAGCTACCTCCAATCGGGGGCGCGGTCACCCCTCCACTTT.

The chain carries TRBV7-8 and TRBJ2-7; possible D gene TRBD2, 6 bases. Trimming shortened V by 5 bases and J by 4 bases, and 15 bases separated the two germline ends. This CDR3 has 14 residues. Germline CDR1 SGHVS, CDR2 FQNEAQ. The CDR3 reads CASSPGEALYEQYF. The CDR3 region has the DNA TGTGCCAGCAGCCCGGGGGAAGCCTTATACGAGCAGTACTTC.

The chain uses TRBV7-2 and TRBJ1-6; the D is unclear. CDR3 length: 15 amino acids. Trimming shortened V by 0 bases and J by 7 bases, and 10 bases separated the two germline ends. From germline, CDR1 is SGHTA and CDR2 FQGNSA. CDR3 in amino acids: CASSLAPGPNSPLHF. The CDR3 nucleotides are TGTGCCAGCAGCTTAGCCCCAGGCCCGAATTCACCCCTCCACTTT.